Below are 26 T cell receptor beta chains sequenced from a single sample in a study of blood T cell repertoires in COVID-19. TCRdb's table, derived via immunoSEQ multiplex PCR, lists solely in-frame clones and lacks some. Found here are approximately 80,000 clones, 78% of them singletons; the top ten hold more than 15%. Sequencing was carried out using peripheral blood. These receptors were taken from a human donor in a cohort sampled during active COVID-19.

The chain combines TRBV6-5 with TRBJ1-1; no clear D gene. CDR1 MNHEY and CDR2 SVGAGI come from the germline V gene. The CDR3 covers 15 residues. Trimming took off 0 bases at V and 0 bases at J, with 8 bases between the two ends. In DNA, the CDR3 is TGTGCCAGCAGTTACTCGATCGGGTTGAACACTGAAGCTTTCTTT. It translates to CASSYSIGLNTEAFF.

This clone showed up just a few times. V usage is TRBV29-1 and J usage is TRBJ2-1; 12 bases agree with TRBD2. The germline V gene has CDR1 SQVTM and CDR2 ANQGSEA. The ends lost 7 bases at V and 2 bases at J; junction bases unmatched: 6. The CDR3 is 15 amino acids. This CDR3 reads CSGNLAGGTYNEQFF. The DNA of the CDR3 is TGCAGCGGCAACCTAGCGGGGGGGACCTACAATGAGCAGTTCTTC.

This clone came up many times. This chain links TRBV7-6 with TRBJ1-6, with TRBD1 matching 9 bases. Germline CDR1 SGHVS, CDR2 FNYEAQ. The CDR3 is 15 amino acids. The trim removed 6 bases at V and 5 bases at J, leaving 5 bases unmatched. DNA for the CDR3: TGTGCCAGCAGAACACAGGGGGCAAATAATTCACCCCTCCACTTT. Its protein is CASRTQGANNSPLHF.

The V gene is TRBV6-2 or TRBV6-3, the J gene TRBJ1-1; D call uncertain. Germline lookup yields CDR1 MNHEY and CDR2 SVGEGT. Trimming removed 2 bases from V and 6 bases from J, with 7 bases in between. The CDR3 has 12 residues. DNA for the CDR3: TGTGCCAGCAGTTACGGGAGCCCTGAAGCTTTCTTT. This codes for CASSYGSPEAFF.

The J gene is TRBJ1-5, the V gene TRBV6-5; 10 bases are shared with TRBD1. The CDR3 spans 12 residues. The V gene end was trimmed by 10 bases and the J gene end by 4 bases; junction bases not matched to a gene: 1. Looked up from germline, CDR1 is MNHEY and CDR2 is SVGAGI. This CDR3 reads CATDRGNQPQHF. In DNA form, the CDR3 reads TGTGCCACGGACAGGGGGAATCAGCCCCAGCATTTT.

V and J are TRBV19 and TRBJ1-6; weak D call: TRBD1 (5 bases). Trimming took off 5 bases at V and 9 bases at J, with 17 bases between the two ends. CDR3 length equals 15 residues. Germline V gives CDR1 LNHDA, CDR2 SQIVND (reference sequence). The CDR3 nucleotides are TGTGCCAGTAGTCTCCAGGGTGGGGAATTTTCACCCCTCCACTTT. This codes for CASSLQGGEFSPLHF.

The rearrangement joins TRBV19 to TRBJ1-2, with D maybe TRBD1 (5 bases). CDR1 and CDR2 (germline): LNHDA, SQIVND (reference sequence). V lost 4 bases to trimming and J lost 5 bases, with 14 bases between them. This CDR3 has 14 residues. The CDR3 reads CASSSQGNLYGYTF. CDR3 bases: TGTGCCAGTAGTAGCCAGGGTAACTTGTATGGCTACACCTTC. Looking up the rest from reference TRBV19 and TRBJ1-2 gives the full variable domain: DGGITQSPKYLFRKEGQNVTLSCEQNLNHDAMYWYRQDPGQGLRLIYYSQIVNDFQKGDIAEGYSVSREKKESFPLTVTSAQKNPTAFYLCASSSQGNLYGYTFGSGTRLTVV.

CDR3 protein: CASSLAPQGVEKLFF. CDR3 nucleotide sequence: TGTGCCAGCAGCTTAGCACCACAGGGGGTGGAAAAACTGTTTTTT. This chain connects TRBV7-9 to TRBJ1-4, with 8 positions matching TRBD1. This CDR3 contains 15 residues. Per germline, CDR1 SEHNR and CDR2 FQNEAQ (reference sequence). Trimming cost V 0 bases and J 8 bases; bases outside gene matches: 5. Combining the CDR3 with reference TRBV7-9 and TRBJ1-4 gives the whole variable domain DTGVSQNPRHKITKRGQNVTFRCDPISEHNRLYWYRQTLGQGPEFLTYFQNEAQLEKSRLLSDRFSAERPKGSFSTLEIQRTEQGDSAMYLCASSLAPQGVEKLFFGSGTQLSVL.

The chain recombines TRBV5-4 with TRBJ1-1, with 7 positions matching TRBD1. V shed 0 bases and J 10 bases; nucleotides not matched to a gene: 6. The CDR3 is made up of 13 amino acids. Germline CDR1 and CDR2: SGHNT and YYREEE (reference sequence). The CDR3 here is CASSLGQGMGAFF. CDR3 coding DNA: TGTGCCAGCAGCTTGGGACAGGGAATGGGAGCTTTCTTT.

The chain couples TRBV9 to TRBJ2-1; 7 nucleotides agree with TRBD2. Losses at the gene ends were 4 bases for V and 2 bases for J; bases not matched to a gene: 6. The CDR3 length is 15 residues. The V gene's germline CDR1 is SGDLS and CDR2 YYNGEE. The CDR3 DNA reads TGTGCCAGCAGCCTACAAGCGGGAACCTACAATGAGCAGTTCTTC. Protein sequence: CASSLQAGTYNEQFF. The whole variable domain, filled in from reference TRBV9 and TRBJ2-1, reads DSGVTQTPKHLITATGQRVTLRCSPRSGDLSVYWYQQSLDQGLQFLIQYYNGEERAKGNILERFSAQQFPDLHSELNLSSLELGDSALYFCASSLQAGTYNEQFFGPGTRLTVL.

V gene TRBV19 combines with J gene TRBJ2-3, with D possibly matching TRBD2 (5 bases). This CDR3 has 14 residues. Germline V CDR1 and CDR2: LNHDA, SQIVND (reference sequence). Trimming shortened V by 1 base and J by 4 bases, and 9 bases separated the two germline ends. The CDR3 sequence: CASSIGLSSDTQYF. The DNA for the CDR3 is TGTGCCAGTAGTATAGGACTATCATCAGATACGCAGTATTTT.

This clone appeared a single time. The V and J genes are TRBV2 and TRBJ2-1; 9 nucleotides match TRBD2. CDR1 is SNHLY, CDR2 FYNNEI, per germline. The CDR3 runs to 17 residues. J was trimmed by 4 bases and V by 1 base; bases with no gene match: 8. The CDR3 bases are TGTGCCAGCAGTGAAGGGGTAGCGGGAGTTCCGTACAATGAGCAGTTCTTC. This translates into CASSEGVAGVPYNEQFF.

The chain recombines TRBV2 with TRBJ2-7; TRBD1 aligns across 9 bases. The CDR3 runs to 14 residues. Germline-derived CDR1 and CDR2 are SNHLY and FYNNEI. V lost 4 bases and J lost 6; bases outside the gene matches: 7. The CDR3 loop is CASSAGTGMFEQYF. The CDR3 DNA is TGTGCCAGCAGTGCCGGGACAGGGATGTTCGAGCAGTACTTC.

V usage is TRBV2 and J usage is TRBJ1-6; tentatively, D is TRBD1 (5 bases). Germline assignment: CDR1 SNHLY and CDR2 FYNNEI. This CDR3 spans 13 amino acids. The CDR3 protein is CATGVPWNSPLHF. DNA for the CDR3: TGTGCTACGGGGGTTCCCTGGAATTCACCCCTCCACTTT.

This sequence joins TRBV2 and TRBJ2-7; 9 bases are a match to TRBD1. Looked up from germline, CDR1 is SNHLY and CDR2 is FYNNEI. The V and J ends lost 4 bases and 6 bases, in that order; junction bases with no gene match: 7. The CDR3 runs 14 residues. In DNA, the CDR3 is TGTGCCAGCAGTGCCGGGACAGGGAGCGTCGAGCAGTACTTC. It encodes CASSAGTGSVEQYF.

The V and J genes are TRBV9 and TRBJ1-1; 8 bases line up with TRBD1. This CDR3 is built from 16 residues. V was clipped by 0 bases and J by 4 bases; unmatched bases: 8. Germline V lookup: CDR1 SGDLS, CDR2 YYNGEE. CDR3 in DNA: TGTGCCAGCAGCGTAGAGTTCCAGGGGGCGGGCACTGAAGCTTTCTTT. Encoded protein: CASSVEFQGAGTEAFF. The full variable domain, in which reference TRBV9 and TRBJ1-1 provide the parts outside the CDR3, is DSGVTQTPKHLITATGQRVTLRCSPRSGDLSVYWYQQSLDQGLQFLIQYYNGEERAKGNILERFSAQQFPDLHSELNLSSLELGDSALYFCASSVEFQGAGTEAFFGQGTRLTVV.

The V gene is TRBV11-1, the J gene TRBJ2-7; 7 nucleotides align to TRBD1. The CDR3 has 15 residues. Germline V lookup: CDR1 SGHAT, CDR2 FQDESV (reference sequence). V shed 5 bases and J 3 bases; nucleotides not matched to a gene: 10. CDR3: CASSTTSTGNYEQYF. The CDR3 coding sequence is TGTGCCAGCAGCACCACCTCGACAGGGAACTACGAGCAGTACTTC.

CDR3 protein: CASSDPSRSYEQYV. The CDR3 DNA sequence: TGTGCCAGCAGTGATCCTTCGCGGTCCTACGAGCAGTACGTC. V and J are TRBV25-1 and TRBJ2-7; D gene uncertain. Germline V lookup: CDR1 MGHDK, CDR2 SYGVNS. V shed 3 bases and J shed 1 base, with 10 bases lying between them. The CDR3 extends over 14 amino acids.

The genes are TRBV28 and TRBJ1-3; tentatively, D is TRBD1 (5 bases). The germline V gene encodes CDR1 MDHEN and CDR2 SYDVKM. V shed 7 bases and J shed 4 bases, with 20 bases lying between them. The CDR3 spans 16 residues. This CDR3 is CASNQTPQGSGNTIYF. The CDR3 DNA is TGTGCCAGCAACCAAACCCCCCAGGGATCCGGAAACACCATATATTTT. Variable domain in full (rest from reference TRBV28 and TRBJ1-3): DVKVTQSSRYLVKRTGEKVFLECVQDMDHENMFWYRQDPGLGLRLIYFSYDVKMKEKGDIPEGYSVSREKKERFSLILESASTNQTSMYLCASNQTPQGSGNTIYFGEGSWLTVV.

CDR3 sequence: CASSSIGAGNTIYF. In DNA form, the CDR3 reads TGTGCCAGCAGTTCGATCGGGGCTGGAAACACCATATATTTT. The chain joins TRBV6-6 to TRBJ1-3; no clear D gene. Germline loops: CDR1 MNHNY, CDR2 SVGAGI (reference sequence). The germline V and J ends were trimmed by 4 bases and 2 bases, with 9 bases remaining between them. The CDR3 sequence is 14 residues long.

The CDR3, as DNA: TGTGCCAGCACTCCCCAGGGAATTCCCTACGAGCAGTACTTC. Amino acids: CASTPQGIPYEQYF. The V and J genes are TRBV28 and TRBJ2-7; perhaps TRBD1 as D (5 bases). Germline assignment: CDR1 MDHEN and CDR2 SYDVKM. Trimming removed 7 bases at V and 2 bases at J, with 15 bases between. There are 14 residues in the CDR3.

This chain links TRBV28 with TRBJ2-7, with D perhaps matching TRBD2 (7 bases). The CDR3 has 14 residues. The germline V and J ends were trimmed by 2 bases and 5 bases, with 13 bases remaining between them. The germline V gene encodes CDR1 MDHEN and CDR2 SYDVKM. Here the CDR3 reads CASSLGGAGDEQYF. The CDR3 region has the DNA TGTGCCAGCAGTTTAGGGGGGGCCGGGGACGAGCAGTACTTC. The entire variable domain, with the rest obtained from reference TRBV28 and TRBJ2-7, is as follows: DVKVTQSSRYLVKRTGEKVFLECVQDMDHENMFWYRQDPGLGLRLIYFSYDVKMKEKGDIPEGYSVSREKKERFSLILESASTNQTSMYLCASSLGGAGDEQYFGPGTRLTVT.

The rearrangement links TRBV11-2 to TRBJ2-1; 7 nucleotides match TRBD2. After removal of 5 bases from V and 0 bases from J, the junction contained 10 bases not matched to a gene. This CDR3 region has 17 residues. Germline CDR1 reads SGHAT; CDR2 reads FQNNGV. CDR3 sequence (DNA): TGTGCCAGCAGCCCCGGGGGGTTGTTGAGCTCCTACAATGAGCAGTTCTTC. The encoded protein is CASSPGGLLSSYNEQFF. Combining the CDR3 with reference TRBV11-2 and TRBJ2-1 gives the whole variable domain EAGVAQSPRYKIIEKRQSVAFWCNPISGHATLYWYQQILGQGPKLLIQFQNNGVVDDSQLPKDRFSAERLKGVDSTLKIQPAKLEDSAVYLCASSPGGLLSSYNEQFFGPGTRLTVL.

The rearrangement links TRBV6-6 to TRBJ2-7; D not certain. Between the trimmed V and J ends, which lost 0 bases and 3 bases, there was a span of 9 bases. Germline loops: CDR1 MNHNY, CDR2 SVGAGI (reference sequence). The CDR3 extends over 14 amino acids. In nucleotides, the CDR3 is TGTGCCAGCAGTTACTCGGGCAGGAACTACGAGCAGTACGTC. Encoded protein: CASSYSGRNYEQYV.

The chain uses TRBV5-5 and TRBJ2-2; TRBD2 matches 11 bases. Trimming took 3 bases from V and 3 from J; bases not matched to a gene: 4. The germline V gene encodes CDR1 SGHKS and CDR2 YYEKEE (reference sequence). This CDR3 is built from 16 residues. In DNA, the CDR3 is TGTGCCAGCAGCTCTAGCGGGGGGTCCGACACCGGGGAGCTGTTTTTT. Its protein is CASSSSGGSDTGELFF.

The chain employs TRBV5-6 and TRBJ1-5, with no clear D. CDR1 and CDR2 (germline): SGHDT, YYEEEE. This CDR3 comprises 12 residues. The V end lost 4 bases, the J end lost 4 bases, and 6 bases lay between the germline ends. CDR3 loop: CASSGGNQPQHF. The CDR3 region has the DNA TGTGCCAGCAGCGGCGGAAATCAGCCCCAGCATTTT.